The clone carrying this T cell receptor (beta chain) was seen just once. Its antigen is currently unknown. This sample is part of a study of OX40 agonist ivuxolimab in advanced cancers. Clones were read by immunoSEQ multiplex PCR, and TCRdb kept only the in-frame ones, dropping some. The data contain approximately 110,000 clones, approximately 90% of them singletons. Notes on the study in general: By week 6 at 0.1 to 3.0 mg/kg, blood CD4+ and CD8+ T cells had expanded clonally.

The sequencing used CD4+ or CD8+ T cells sorted from blood, collected in a trial of the OX40 agonist ivuxolimab. This receptor was taken from an adult with an advanced solid tumor such as melanoma, head and neck, liver or kidney cancer.

CDR3 protein: CASSLKTGIWFSNQPQHF. DNA for the CDR3: TGTGCCAGCAGCTTAAAAACAGGGATATGGTTTAGCAATCAGCCCCAGCATTTT. V usage is TRBV7-2 and J usage is TRBJ1-5; possible D gene TRBD1, 6 bases. This CDR3 region has 18 residues. CDR1 and CDR2 from the germline V gene are SGHTA and FQGNSA. The V end lost 2 bases, the J end lost 0 bases, and 17 bases lay between the germline ends.